The clone carrying this T cell receptor (delta chain) came up many times. The protein held in TCRdb is that of a much larger clone and does not match this DNA's translation at residue 4, likely because of a read error; the protein shown is translated from the DNA. Vgamma9/Vdelta2+ and Vdelta2-negative gammadelta T cells were flow-sorted from PBMC for bulk sequencing. Germline CDR1 GEAIGNYY, CDR2 EKD. This CDR3 comprises 17 residues. The data were obtained in a study of γδ T cells in repeated Plasmodium falciparum infection. The wider study: Malaria-naive adults were infected with P. falciparum NF54 four times over roughly 620 days.

TCRdb re-identified clones in the multiplex PCR reads via CATT. The sample consists of 75,000 to 95,000 delta-chain clones, 0.8% to 1% of them appearing once. The chain recombines TRDV2 with TRDJ1; possible D gene TRDD3, 6 bases. The sequenced sample was gamma-delta T cells from blood. The receptor's source is a pool of human donors (malaria-infected and uninfected, not separated). The CDR3 sequence: CACGTVGDPLYTDKLIF. CDR3 in DNA: TGTGCCTGTGGCACCGTTGGGGATCCCTTGTACACCGATAAACTCATCTTT.